Sequencing of this T cell receptor (beta chain) was carried out in a study of blood T cell repertoires in COVID-19. Study-level background: There were acute and convalescent COVID-19 samples, and they came from the United States, Italy and Spain. PBMCs, B-cell-depleted T cells, or T cells provided the cDNA or gDNA that made up the material.

The J segment lost 5 bases and the V segment lost 3 bases, leaving 9 bases of the junction unmatched. CDR1 and CDR2 from the germline V gene are SNHLY and FYNNEI. The CDR3 runs 15 residues. In the authors' workflow: The authors estimated nucleated cell counts from reference gene primer amplification. TCRdb keeps only in-frame clones here, not all; method: immunoSEQ multiplex PCR. V and J calls and clone size are given by that table; D and trimming were obtained from the DNA. The table has tens of thousands of clones, roughly four fifths seen once. The TCR originated in a human donor in a cohort sampled during active COVID-19. The chain is built from TRBV2 and TRBJ2-7; 8 bases line up with TRBD1. The material sequenced was peripheral blood. The CDR3 is CASSETGVGGNEQYF. CDR3 coding DNA: TGTGCCAGCAGTGAGACAGGGGTGGGTGGAAACGAGCAGTACTTC.